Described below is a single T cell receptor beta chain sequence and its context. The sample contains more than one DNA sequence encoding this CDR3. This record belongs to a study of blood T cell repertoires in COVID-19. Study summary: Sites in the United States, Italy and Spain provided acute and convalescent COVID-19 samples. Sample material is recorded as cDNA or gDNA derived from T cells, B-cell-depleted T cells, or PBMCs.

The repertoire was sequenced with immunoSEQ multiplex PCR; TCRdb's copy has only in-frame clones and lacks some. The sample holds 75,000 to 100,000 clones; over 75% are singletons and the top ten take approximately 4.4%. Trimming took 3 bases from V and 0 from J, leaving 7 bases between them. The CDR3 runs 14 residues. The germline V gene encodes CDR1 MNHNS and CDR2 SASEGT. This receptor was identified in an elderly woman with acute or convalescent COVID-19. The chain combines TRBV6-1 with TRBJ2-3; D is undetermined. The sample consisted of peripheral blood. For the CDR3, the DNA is TGTGCCAGCAGTGAGGGTAGCAGCACAGATACGCAGTATTTT. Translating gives CASSEGSSTDTQYF.